This TCR beta chain comes out of a study of blood T cell repertoires in COVID-19. Clones were sequenced by immunoSEQ multiplex PCR, and TCRdb holds only the in-frame ones, with some missing. The sample contains over 250,000 clones, roughly 88% of which appear only once. CDR1 and CDR2 from the germline V gene are KGHSH and LQKENI. The CDR3 sequence is 12 residues long. With V trimmed by 3 bases and J by 8 bases, 0 bases remained unmatched. V and J are TRBV18 and TRBJ1-1; TRBD1 agrees at 10 bases. The receptor's source is a woman between 70 and 85 years old with acute or convalescent COVID-19. Sequenced input: peripheral blood. In DNA, the CDR3 is TGTGCCAGCTCACCGGGACAGGGGGAAGCTTTCTTT. Its protein is CASSPGQGEAFF.